These 24 T cell receptor beta chains originate from one sample sequenced in a study of Ad26.COV2.S vaccination and SARS-CoV-2 variants. Treatment: around 19 received Ad26.COV2.S at low or high dose, single or two shots; about 5 received placebo; per-sample allocation not given. Specimens were obtained on day 63 following the first vaccine or placebo injection. Data came from immunoSEQ multiplex PCR; TCRdb stores just in-frame clones and leaves some out. The data show about 400,000 clones, with around 89% seen just once and approximately 1.9% held by the top ten. Sequences were derived from peripheral blood, sampled in a trial of Ad26.COV2.S vaccine versus placebo. The source of these receptors is a person between 18 and 59 years old who received the Ad26.COV2.S COVID-19 vaccine or a placebo.

This chain joins TRBV5-4 and TRBJ2-7; D is unclear. CDR1 is SGHNT, CDR2 YYREEE, per germline (reference sequence). This CDR3 is 14 amino acids long. Trimming stripped 0 bases from V and 0 bases from J, with 7 bases between. DNA for the CDR3: TGTGCCAGCAGCTTGGGTGTCAGCTCCTACGAGCAGTACTTC. The encoded protein is CASSLGVSSYEQYF.

This chain links TRBV6-2 or TRBV6-3 with TRBJ2-7, with 10 bases identical to TRBD1. Losses at the gene ends were 5 bases for V and 4 bases for J; bases not matched to a gene: 5. The CDR3 is 14 amino acids. Germline loops: CDR1 MNHEY, CDR2 SVGEGT. The CDR3: CASSEQGQGYEQYF. The CDR3 DNA reads as TGTGCCAGCAGTGAGCAGGGACAGGGGTACGAGCAGTACTTC.

The V and J genes are TRBV6-1 and TRBJ2-2; D is uncertain. The V gene lost 2 bases and the J gene lost 5 bases, with 6 bases spanning the gap. From germline, CDR1 is MNHNS and CDR2 SASEGT. The length of the CDR3 is 13 residues. The CDR3 loop is CASSESWTGELFF. The CDR3 bases are TGTGCCAGCAGTGAATCGTGGACCGGGGAGCTGTTTTTT.

The chain has TRBV6-5 and TRBJ2-1; 7 nucleotides match TRBD2. Germline values: CDR1 MNHEY, CDR2 SVGAGI. CDR3 length: 16 amino acids. The junction had 8 bases not matched to a gene; V was cut back by 0 bases and J by 6 bases. CDR3 region: CASSYSKAGALNEQFF. CDR3 in DNA: TGTGCCAGCAGTTACTCGAAGGCGGGAGCGCTCAATGAGCAGTTCTTC.

This clone was observed many times. The chain has TRBV6-4 and TRBJ2-2; D might be TRBD1 or TRBD2, each matching 5 bases. V was clipped by 4 bases and J by 4 bases, with 7 bases between them. The V gene's germline CDR1 is MRHNA and CDR2 SNTAGT. The CDR3 runs 13 residues. The CDR3 reads CASSGGSTGELFF. The CDR3 DNA sequence: TGTGCCAGCAGTGGGGGGAGCACCGGGGAGCTGTTTTTT.

The V call is TRBV7-2, the J call TRBJ2-7; D is perhaps TRBD1 (7 bases). Germline CDR1 and CDR2: SGHTA and FQGNSA. CDR3 length: 14 residues. V lost 1 base to trimming and J lost 5 bases, with 12 bases between them. This CDR3 reads CASSLGRGRNEQYF. The CDR3 nucleotides read TGTGCCAGCAGCTTAGGGAGGGGGCGGAACGAGCAGTACTTC.

This chain joins TRBV19 and TRBJ2-3; 10 positions agree with TRBD1. The CDR3 extends over 16 amino acids. J lost 1 base, V lost 4 bases, and 5 bases had no gene match. The germline V gene encodes CDR1 LNHDA and CDR2 SQIVND (reference sequence). CDR3 in amino acids: CASSKRDRGRTDTQYF. For the CDR3, the DNA is TGTGCCAGTAGTAAGCGGGACAGGGGCCGCACAGATACGCAGTATTTT.

The J gene is TRBJ2-1, the V gene TRBV7-3; 7 bases line up with TRBD2. Looked up from germline, CDR1 is SGHTA and CDR2 is FQGTGA. Trimming removed 5 bases from V and 0 bases from J; junction bases left unmatched: 4. This CDR3 has 15 amino acids. The CDR3 bases are TGTGCCAGCAGCCTAGCGGATAGCTCCTACAATGAGCAGTTCTTC. It codes for CASSLADSSYNEQFF. Using reference TRBV7-3 and TRBJ2-1 for the parts outside the CDR3, the full variable domain is GAGVSQTPSNKVTEKGKYVELRCDPISGHTALYWYRQSLGQGPEFLIYFQGTGAADDSGLPNDRFFAVRPEGSVSTLKIQRTERGDSAVYLCASSLADSSYNEQFFGPGTRLTVL.

This clone showed up just a few times. The rearrangement joins TRBV6-1 to TRBJ1-5; weak D call: TRBD1 (6 bases). The CDR3 runs to 16 residues. Germline V gene lookup returns CDR1 MNHNS and CDR2 SASEGT. V was trimmed by 1 base and J by 4 bases, leaving 14 bases between them. The CDR3 region is CASSEGTQGRNQPQHF. CDR3 sequence (DNA): TGTGCCAGCAGTGAAGGGACACAGGGTCGGAATCAGCCCCAGCATTTT.

This chain uses TRBV19 with TRBJ1-5; D remains unclear. V was trimmed by 3 bases and J by 0 bases, leaving 12 bases between them. Germline V lookup: CDR1 LNHDA, CDR2 SQIVND (reference sequence). The CDR3 is 16 amino acids. CDR3 in DNA: TGTGCCAGTAGTATGGCCCACGGGTTTAGCAATCAGCCCCAGCATTTT. Protein sequence: CASSMAHGFSNQPQHF. Full variable domain (outside the CDR3, taken from reference TRBV19 and TRBJ1-5): DGGITQSPKYLFRKEGQNVTLSCEQNLNHDAMYWYRQDPGQGLRLIYYSQIVNDFQKGDIAEGYSVSREKKESFPLTVTSAQKNPTAFYLCASSMAHGFSNQPQHFGDGTRLSIL.

This chain links TRBV28 with TRBJ2-7, with D uncertain. This CDR3 region has 11 residues. V shed 7 bases and J shed 5 bases, with 9 bases lying between them. Germline V gives CDR1 MDHEN, CDR2 SYDVKM. The CDR3 nucleotides read TGTGCCAGCAATGTTTATCACGAGCAGTACTTC. Translating it yields CASNVYHEQYF.

The V call is TRBV19, the J call TRBJ2-2; TRBD2 is a possible D gene (5 bases). V lost 7 bases to trimming and J lost 4 bases, with 16 bases between them. The CDR3 has 15 amino acids. Germline lookup yields CDR1 LNHDA and CDR2 SQIVND (reference sequence). In nucleotides, the CDR3 is TGTGCCAGTAACCCGGGCCGGGCGGGCACCGGGGAGCTGTTTTTT. As protein: CASNPGRAGTGELFF.

The chain links TRBV28 to TRBJ1-1; D is unresolved. Germline V gene lookup returns CDR1 MDHEN and CDR2 SYDVKM. The ends were cut back, 6 bases at V and 4 bases at J, with 9 bases in the middle. This CDR3 is built from 12 residues. CDR3 in amino acids: CASRVFGTEAFF. The CDR3 DNA sequence: TGTGCCAGCAGGGTGTTTGGCACTGAAGCTTTCTTT.

The CDR3 DNA reads TGTGCCAGCAGTTCGCGACTAGTGCCCACCGGGGAGCTGTTTTTT. Protein product: CASSSRLVPTGELFF. The V gene is TRBV28, the J gene TRBJ2-2; tentatively, D is TRBD2 (6 bases). Between the trimmed V and J ends, which lost 4 bases and 4 bases, there was a span of 13 bases. Germline V gene data show CDR1 as MDHEN and CDR2 as SYDVKM. This CDR3 has 15 residues.

A remark on this clone: A read error may account for a junction end that differs from germline. The rearrangement uses TRBV7-2 and TRBJ2-1; 13 nucleotides align to TRBD2. This CDR3 has 12 residues. The germline CDR1 and CDR2 sequences are SGHTA and FQGNSA. CDR3 nucleotides: TGTGCCAGCAGCCGGGGACTAGCGGGAAAGATCTTC. It encodes CASSRGLAGKIF.

The V call is TRBV5-4, the J call TRBJ2-5; 7 nucleotides match TRBD1. The CDR3 totals 13 residues. The V segment lost 10 bases and the J segment 0 bases; nucleotides outside the gene matches: 6. Germline CDR1 is SGHNT and CDR2 is YYREEE (reference sequence). The CDR3 DNA reads TGTGCCTCTAAAGGACAGGACCAAGAGACCCAGTACTTC. It specifies CASKGQDQETQYF.

This sequence joins TRBV18 and TRBJ2-6; no reliable D call. This CDR3 is 18 amino acids long. Trimming took 3 bases from V and 0 from J, leaving 15 bases between them. Per the germline V gene, CDR1 is KGHSH and CDR2 is LQKENI. The CDR3 loop is CASSPWQAASSGANVLTF. Here the CDR3 DNA reads TGTGCCAGCTCACCGTGGCAGGCCGCGAGCTCTGGGGCCAACGTCCTGACTTTC.

The J gene is TRBJ2-2, the V gene TRBV15; 7 bases are a match to TRBD1. The germline V gene encodes CDR1 LNHNV and CDR2 YYDKDF (reference sequence). V shed 6 bases and J 1 base; nucleotides not matched to a gene: 14. This CDR3 spans 18 amino acids. The CDR3, as DNA: TGTGCCACCAGAGCCCTCCCGGGACAGCAGAAGAACACCGGGGAGCTGTTTTTT. Protein: CATRALPGQQKNTGELFF.

The V call is TRBV28, the J call TRBJ1-4; 7 bases are a match to TRBD1. The CDR3 loop spans 13 amino acids. J was trimmed by 15 bases and V by 2 bases; bases with no gene match: 9. The germline CDR1 and CDR2 sequences are MDHEN and SYDVKM. CDR3 DNA: TGTGCCAGCAGTTTAGTTCAACAGGGGCAGTTGTTTTTT. Translated, it gives CASSLVQQGQLFF.

This clone was found once. The chain couples TRBV7-2 to TRBJ2-7; tentative D call: TRBD2 (5 bases). Germline CDR1 and CDR2: SGHTA and FQGNSA. The CDR3 consists of 16 residues. The V end was cut by 0 bases, the J end by 0 bases, with 12 bases between. CDR3 sequence (DNA): TGTGCCAGCAGCTTAGCCTCAACCGGGAACTCCTACGAGCAGTACTTC. It translates to CASSLASTGNSYEQYF.

This clone was detected once. The V and J genes are TRBV10-3 and TRBJ2-6; 8 bases align to TRBD1. Trimming removed 10 bases from V and 0 bases from J; junction bases left unmatched: 5. The CDR3 runs to 15 residues. From germline, CDR1 is ENHRY and CDR2 SYGVKD. DNA for the CDR3: TGTGCCACCGGACAGGGCTTCTCTGGGGCCAACGTCCTGACTTTC. As protein: CATGQGFSGANVLTF.

This rearrangement joins TRBV4-3 to TRBJ1-4; possibly TRBD1 for D (6 bases). Germline-derived CDR1 and CDR2 are LGHNA and YSLEER. The germline V and J ends were trimmed by 4 bases and 5 bases, with 8 bases remaining between them. There are 13 residues in the CDR3. CDR3 DNA sequence: TGCGCCAGCAGCCGGGACAAAAATGAAAAACTGTTTTTT. Translated, it gives CASSRDKNEKLFF.

V usage is TRBV28 and J usage is TRBJ2-3, with 8 bases that match TRBD2. The CDR3 has 16 residues. Germline V gene sequence: CDR1 MDHEN, CDR2 SYDVKM. The V gene end was trimmed by 5 bases and the J gene end by 2 bases; junction bases not matched to a gene: 9. The DNA of the CDR3 is TGTGCCAGCAGTCGCGGGGGGCGGGACAACACAGATACGCAGTATTTT. It yields the protein CASSRGGRDNTDTQYF.

The gene calls are TRBV7-2 and TRBJ1-2; weak D call: TRBD1 (5 bases). Germline V CDR1 and CDR2: SGHTA, FQGNSA. V lost 5 bases and J 4 bases, leaving 8 bases between the germline ends. The CDR3 is 12 residues long. Here the CDR3 reads CASSPGLYGYTF. CDR3 coding DNA: TGTGCCAGCAGCCCGGGACTCTATGGCTACACCTTC.